This TCR beta chain is drawn from a study of T cells in Graves' hyperthyroidism and ophthalmopathy. The overall study: Peripheral blood sampling occurred at initial diagnosis, before any treatment. Study outcomes and limitations: The blood repertoire included most of the expanded thyroid clonotypes above 0.001. Progression to ophthalmopathy was predicted a median of about 6.6 months early. Ophthalmopathy could be told apart from stable hyperthyroidism with a 13 V-J model.

V lost 5 bases, J lost 4 bases, and 22 bases lay in between. Per the germline V gene, CDR1 is MNHNS and CDR2 is SASEGT. CDR3 length equals 17 residues. Note on this clonotype: The antigen is not known.

RNA transcripts provided the source from which TCR beta CDR3 regions were amplified. RT-PCR in the first round (using the HTBI primer set) targeted the TCR CDR3. TCRdb re-called the multiplex PCR reads through MiXCR, storing one row per CDR3 protein. The sample holds around 600,000 distinct CDR3 sequences, approximately 14% seen once. What was sequenced was blood. This rearrangement joins TRBV6-1 to TRBJ2-3; D is possibly TRBD2 (6 bases). This sequence originates from a woman between 18 and 29 years old with Graves' ophthalmopathy. The CDR3 DNA reads TGTGCCAGCAGTCCGAACAAAGGCCTAGCGCGCCCAGATACGCAGTATTTT. Translated, it gives CASSPNKGLARPDTQYF.